The present TCR beta chain was sequenced within a study of breast tumors, draining lymph nodes, adjacent tissues. Breast cancer patients provided tissue from their axillary draining lymph nodes. Study-wide points: Tumors had less TCR diversity than lymph nodes, more than nontumor tissue.

Germline assignment: CDR1 MDHEN and CDR2 SYDVKM. Germline trimming cut 6 bases from V and 8 bases from J; bases unmatched to any gene: 8. The CDR3 is 13 amino acids. TCRdb reanalysed the multiplex PCR reads using MiXCR and keeps one entry per CDR3 protein. The sample includes around 140,000 distinct CDR3 sequences, about 22% seen only once; the top ten take roughly 2.7%. Turning to this clonotype: No antigen is known for it.

Sequencing was performed on axillary lymph node tissue. The TCR originated in a female donor with breast cancer. Some clones in this sample may be carry-over from other donors' samples. The rearrangement links TRBV28 to TRBJ1-2; 8 bases are shared with TRBD1. CDR3 DNA: TGTGCCAGCAGGACACAGGGGGAAAGCGGCTACACCTTC. Amino acid sequence: CASRTQGESGYTF.